This T cell receptor (beta chain) was sequenced in a study of T cell changes during pregnancy in multiple sclerosis. Trimming cost V 6 bases and J 6 bases; bases outside gene matches: 2. This CDR3 region has 12 residues. The germline CDR1 and CDR2 sequences are MNHEY and SMNVEV (reference sequence). The method was immunoSEQ multiplex PCR; TCRdb's version includes in-frame clones alone and lacks a portion of them. The table lists about 67,000 clones, 92% of them singletons. This sequence originates from a female donor in good health, enrolled as a control in a pregnancy study. This sequence joins TRBV27 and TRBJ2-1; TRBD2 agrees at 7 bases. The sequences come from peripheral blood, collected in the first trimester of pregnancy. The chain's CDR3 is CASSRTSNEQFF. In nucleotides, the CDR3 is TGTGCCAGCAGCCGGACTAGCAATGAGCAGTTCTTC.